This T cell receptor (beta chain) was identified in a study of blood T cell repertoires in COVID-19. Study details: From T cells, B-cell-depleted T cells, or PBMCs came the material, which was cDNA or gDNA.

The Seattle patients, enrolled during active infection, were followed longitudinally. This clone was seen a single time. In the source study's methods: Researchers report that nucleated cell counts were estimated from reference gene primer amplification. Profiling relied on immunoSEQ multiplex PCR, and the TCRdb table lists in-frame clones only, not all of them. The D gene and trimming were derived from the DNA, and the V and J assignments and clone size from that table. Of around 300,000 clones listed, nearly 90% are singletons. Sequencing was carried out using peripheral blood. This TCR derives from a woman in her thirties or forties with COVID-19, enrolled during active disease.

The CDR3 region has the DNA TGTGCCAGCAGCCCTTTTACAGGTTCTGGGGCCAACGTCCTGACTTTC. This codes for CASSPFTGSGANVLTF. The J gene is TRBJ2-6, the V gene TRBV3-1 (or the pseudogene TRBV3-2); tentatively, D is TRBD1 (5 bases). This CDR3 has 16 amino acids. Trimming left V 4 bases short and J 1 base short, with 11 bases between. Per germline, CDR1 LGHDT and CDR2 YNNKEL (reference sequence).